This record concerns one T cell receptor beta chain sequence. Its specificity is not known. The record originates from a study of cytomegalovirus exposure and HLA in healthy donors. PCR amplification relied on 60 Vbeta primers (plus 13 Jbeta primers). Clones were read by immunoSEQ multiplex PCR, and TCRdb kept only the in-frame ones, dropping some. The sample includes 35,000 to 55,000 clones, roughly half of them seen just once. Study-level findings and limits: Available immune exposure information covered CMV serostatus only. The investigators catalogued about 170 TCR beta chains as cytomegalovirus-associated. One variant, a missense change in DCLRE1C, was linked in a later analysis to TCR beta V- and J-gene trimming. A few chains tied to CMV proved CMV antigen-specific in vitro.

V was pared by 8 bases and J by 5 bases, with 13 bases between. The CDR3 spans 13 residues. CDR1 is SGHVS and CDR2 is FNYEAQ in the germline V gene. Sequenced input: PBMCs. This sequence joins TRBV7-6 and TRBJ2-1; D may be TRBD2 (5 bases). The source of this sequence is a man in his fifties or sixties in good health and CMV-seronegative. DNA for the CDR3: TGTGCCAGCGTCGGAGGTCTCGACAATGAGCAGTTCTTC. Its protein product is CASVGGLDNEQFF.